This TCR beta chain was captured in a study of T-cell reconstitution after alpha-beta-depleted transplantation in children (dated by TCRdb to about 2016). Turning to the overall study: T-cell immune reconstitution after TCRalphabeta/CD19-depleted allogeneic hematopoietic cell transplantation in children was quantitatively tracked in the study by means of TCR repertoire profiling.

This clonotype was recorded at least ten times. This clone's antigen is unknown. Per-nucleotide qualities are absent, and no much larger clonotype sits a single base away. Receptor amplification or capture employed PCR. These reads were obtained on an Illumina HiSeq 2500. Molecular barcoding was employed in the preparation of TCR libraries, with unique molecular identifiers being used to normalize TCRbeta repertoire quantification. TCRdb ran its own pipeline on the public reads, namely fastp trimming at Q25 and MiXCR clone calling, and kept in-frame beta chains. Rows are combined by CDR3 protein, so each entry shows the most common genes and DNA. Recorded for this sample are about 400,000 distinct CDR3 sequences; 13% of them occurred a single time. The top ten clones comprise 3.5% to 4.5% of the sample. Deletion took 1 base off V and 2 bases off J, with a span of 9 bases between the germline ends. CDR3 length: 14 amino acids, cysteine to phenylalanine. The DNA shown is the 42-base CDR3, in frame from base 1. The germline V gene supplies CDR1 SGHDT and CDR2 YYEEEE.

The sequence joins TRBV5-6 to TRBJ1-1, with the D segment identity uncertain. The sequences come from PBMCs, collected from the stem cell graft. This TCR derives from a human donor who donated a stem cell graft to a child with Fanconi anemia. The nucleotides read TGTGCCAGCAGCTTGTATGGCAGAAACACTGAAGCTTTCTTT. Its translation reads: CASSLYGRNTEAFF.